Sequencing of this T cell receptor beta chain was carried out in a study of molecular identifiers for immune sequencing clone quantification. Of note for this clonotype: The antigen is undetermined.

MiXCR, applied by TCRdb to the PCR reads, yields one record per CDR3 protein. The repertoire holds 300,000 to 350,000 distinct CDR3 sequences, with about a fifth as singletons. It was from approximately 22,000 to 940,000 sorted cells, with 10%, 30% or 50% RNA, that naive CD8 libraries came. A CD8+CD4-CCR7+CD45RA+ gate was used to sort naive CD8 T cells. Study findings and constraints: Whereas naive cells kept under 1% of molecules in clones above 20 RNA copies, such clones held over 99% in effectors.

CDR3 size: 18 residues. With V trimmed by 10 bases and J by 0 bases, 12 bases remained unmatched. Germline CDR1 LNHDA, CDR2 SQIVND (reference sequence). The receptor was isolated from a human donor in good health. Some libraries in this study had Jurkat cell RNA spiked in. Material: naive CD8+ T cells from blood, with Jurkat cell RNA spiked in. Regarding subset: FACS-sorted CD8+CD4-CCR7+CD45RA+ naive T cells. V gene TRBV19 combines with J gene TRBJ2-6, with 10 bases aligning to TRBD2. CDR3 protein: CATFPVAGGFSGANVLTF. The CDR3 DNA is TGTGCCACCTTCCCCGTAGCGGGAGGTTTCTCTGGGGCCAACGTCCTGACTTTC.